The clone carrying this T cell receptor (beta chain) was seen many times. Its antigen is unidentified. CDR1 SGHDT and CDR2 YYEEEE come from the germline V gene. The CDR3 totals 13 residues. V lost 9 bases and J lost 13; bases outside the gene matches: 8. A single record per CDR3 protein comes from TCRdb applying MiXCR to the 5' RACE reads. The table shows 400,000 to 500,000 distinct CDR3 sequences, with less than 20% occurring only once. The record originates from a study of identical twins. Notes on the study in general: Researchers reported excess low generation probability among twin-shared out-of-frame alpha sequences.

The sequence was collected from a man in his forties or fifties in good health. V gene TRBV5-6 combines with J gene TRBJ1-6; 12 nucleotides match TRBD1. The sample taken for sequencing was naive T cells sorted from blood. The CDR3 DNA reads as TGTGCCACCTCGGGACAGGGGGCTCGCCCCCTCCACTTT. Protein: CATSGQGARPLHF.